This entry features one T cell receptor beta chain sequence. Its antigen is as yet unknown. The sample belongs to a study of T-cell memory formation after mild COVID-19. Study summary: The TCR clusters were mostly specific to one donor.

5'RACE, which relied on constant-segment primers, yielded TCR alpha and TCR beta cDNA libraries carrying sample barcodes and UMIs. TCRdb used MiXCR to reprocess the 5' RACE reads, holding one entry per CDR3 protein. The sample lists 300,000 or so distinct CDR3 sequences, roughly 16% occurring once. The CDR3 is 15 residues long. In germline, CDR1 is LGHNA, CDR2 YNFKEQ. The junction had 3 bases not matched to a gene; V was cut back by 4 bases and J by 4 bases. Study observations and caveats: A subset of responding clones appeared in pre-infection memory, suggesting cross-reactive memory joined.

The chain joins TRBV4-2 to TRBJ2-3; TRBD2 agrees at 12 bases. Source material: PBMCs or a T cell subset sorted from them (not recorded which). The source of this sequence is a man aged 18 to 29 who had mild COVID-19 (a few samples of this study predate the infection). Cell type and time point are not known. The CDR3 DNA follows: TGTGCCAGCAGCCTACCTAGCGGGGGGGCAGATACGCAGTATTTT. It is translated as CASSLPSGGADTQYF.